This T cell receptor beta chain comes out of a study of regulatory T cells in long-lasting Graves disease. This clonotype was seen a handful of times. Germline-derived CDR1 and CDR2 are SGDLS and YYNGEE. The CDR3 runs 16 residues. After removal of 9 bases from V and 5 bases from J, the junction contained 13 bases not matched to a gene. Stated time point: newly diagnosed GD, antithyroid drugs for less than 3 months. RNA extracted from PBMCs served as the sequencing template. iRepertoire HTBI primers and Arm-PCR of CDR3 regions built TCR beta libraries. TCRdb passed the multiplex PCR reads through MiXCR, listing each CDR3 protein once. The sample has roughly 380,000 distinct CDR3 sequences; approximately 15% are singletons. The same specimen was also included in a second study, on T cells in Graves' hyperthyroidism and ophthalmopathy.

Sample: peripheral blood mononuclear cells (PBMCs), taken at new diagnosis, from a patient treated with antithyroid drugs. This sequence originates from a man aged 40-49 years with Graves disease. This chain connects TRBV9 to TRBJ2-2; 10 positions match TRBD1. CDR3 region: CATSDLGQGNTGELFF. For the CDR3, the DNA is TGTGCCACCAGTGATTTGGGACAGGGGAATACCGGGGAGCTGTTTTTT.